This T cell receptor beta chain was captured in a study of blood T cells in healthy people across ages. Study-level background: Through template switching, about one barcoded beta molecule was captured per two T cells, as measured in model experiments.

V lost 5 bases, J lost 10 bases, and 9 bases lay in between. CDR1 and CDR2 from the germline V gene are SEHNR and FQNEAQ (reference sequence). The CDR3 covers 12 residues. Researchers report isolating at least 6.5 million PBMCs per sample. Overall study results and limits: PBMCs were not sorted, which prevented a conclusive comparison of naive versus antigen-experienced cells.

The use of a sample-barcoded 5' primer and a J-beta primer mix characterized a second PCR of roughly 6 to 11 cycles. Each TCR beta cDNA got a 12-nucleotide random molecular identifier. TCRdb reprocessed the 5' RACE reads via MiXCR and lists one record per CDR3 protein. Seen here are about 290,000 distinct CDR3 sequences, 27% observed once, and the top ten hold approximately 28%. A word on this clonotype: Its specificity is unknown.

The receptor was isolated from a woman in her 70s in good health. The chain has TRBV7-9 and TRBJ1-6; no reliable D call. The material sequenced was blood. CDR3 in DNA: TGTGCCAGCAGCCTTAGTGGGTCACCCCTCCACTTT. Protein product: CASSLSGSPLHF.